Below, one T cell receptor (beta chain) is given with its context. Germline-derived CDR1 and CDR2 are KGHSH and LQKENI. The length of the CDR3 is 16 residues. Trimming cost V 6 bases and J 2 bases, with 19 bases left between them. Amplification yielded TCR beta CDR3 regions, with RNA transcripts as the source. The primer set for the first-round RT-PCR of the TCR CDR3 was HTBI. TCRdb redid the calling of the multiplex PCR reads with MiXCR, one entry per CDR3 protein. The profile shows about 610,000 distinct CDR3 sequences, approximately 14% of them singletons. The sample is drawn from a study of T cells in Graves' hyperthyroidism and ophthalmopathy. Whole-study context: Blood was drawn when the patient was first diagnosed and still untreated.

Patients were excluded because of uncontrolled infection, other autoimmune disease, pregnancy or lactation. The receptor was derived from a woman aged 40 to 50 with Graves' ophthalmopathy. Sequenced input: blood. This chain links TRBV18 with TRBJ1-1, with TRBD1 as a possible D gene (6 bases). CDR3 loop: CASSRGGHTLNTEAFF. The CDR3 nucleotides read TGTGCCAGCTCTCGGGGGGGGCATACACTAAACACTGAAGCTTTCTTT. Using reference TRBV18 and TRBJ1-1 for the parts outside the CDR3, the full variable domain is NAGVMQNPRHLVRRRGQEARLRCSPMKGHSHVYWYRQLPEEGLKFMVYLQKENIIDESGMPKERFSAEFPKEGPSILRIQQVVRGDSAAYFCASSRGGHTLNTEAFFGQGTRLTVV.